The clone carrying this TCR beta chain was detected a few times. The antigen remains undetermined. CDR3 size: 13 residues. Germline V CDR1 and CDR2: SGHRS, YFSETQ. Trimming took 1 base from V and 8 from J, leaving 12 bases between them. The authors made TCR cDNA by 5'RACE template switching, adding a universal primer site and UMIs. TCRdb passed the 5' RACE reads through MiXCR, listing each CDR3 protein once. This sample yields around 150,000 distinct CDR3 sequences, of which 6% to 7.5% are seen a single time; roughly 2.5% belongs to the top ten. These data belong to a study of T cells after yellow fever vaccination. The wider study: The fractions with low cell numbers were processed using SMART-Seq v4 Ultra Low Input. Findings and limits, study-wide: Weaker overall, the secondary response nonetheless peaked faster (day 5 versus 15). Post-booster samples contained most primary-vaccination clones (approximately 95% CD4, approximately 88% CD8).

The source material was CD4+ T cells sorted from PBMCs, sampled about 5 days after the first yellow fever vaccination. The receptor was derived from a man younger than 35 who received the YFV17D yellow fever vaccine. V usage is TRBV5-1 and J usage is TRBJ1-1, with TRBD1 as a possible D gene (5 bases). The CDR3 spells CASSLRDGIEAFF. The CDR3 DNA is TGCGCCAGCAGCTTGAGGGACGGGATCGAAGCTTTCTTT.